These 16 T cell receptor beta chains were sequenced from one sample in a study of Ad26.COV2.S vaccination and SARS-CoV-2 variants. Treatment specified: about 20 received Ad26.COV2.S at low or high dose, single or two shots; about 5 received placebo; per-sample allocation not given. Samples came from day 63 after the first vaccine or placebo injection. Libraries were prepared by immunoSEQ multiplex PCR; TCRdb keeps only in-frame clonotypes and omits some of them. The profile covers 300,000 to 350,000 clones, with approximately 90% appearing a single time and around 5.3% taken by the ten largest. The material was peripheral blood, obtained in a trial of Ad26.COV2.S vaccine versus placebo. Receptors originate from a person aged 18-65 years who received the Ad26.COV2.S COVID-19 vaccine or a placebo.

About this clone itself: The same CDR3 can be traced to other DNA sequences in this sample. The chain uses TRBV9 and TRBJ2-3; no clear D. The CDR3 consists of 13 residues. Germline V gene lookup returns CDR1 SGDLS and CDR2 YYNGEE. V was trimmed by 1 base and J by 1 base, leaving 4 bases between them. The CDR3 sequence: CASSVRGTDTQYF. In DNA, the CDR3 is TGTGCCAGCAGCGTACGGGGCACAGATACGCAGTATTTT. Full variable domain (missing parts from reference TRBV9 and TRBJ2-3): DSGVTQTPKHLITATGQRVTLRCSPRSGDLSVYWYQQSLDQGLQFLIQYYNGEERAKGNILERFSAQQFPDLHSELNLSSLELGDSALYFCASSVRGTDTQYFGPGTRLTVL.

The genes are TRBV27 and TRBJ2-2; possibly TRBD1 for D (6 bases). The germline V gene has CDR1 MNHEY and CDR2 SMNVEV (reference sequence). There are 16 residues in the CDR3. The V gene lost 6 bases and the J gene lost 3 bases, with 17 bases spanning the gap. Here the CDR3 reads CASSTSDRFYTGELFF. The CDR3 DNA sequence: TGTGCCAGCAGCACCTCCGACAGGTTCTACACCGGGGAGCTGTTTTTT.

The rearrangement joins TRBV6-5 to TRBJ1-1; TRBD1 agrees at 7 bases. The V gene end was trimmed by 2 bases and the J gene end by 5 bases; junction bases not matched to a gene: 11. The CDR3 is 16 residues long. Germline V gene data show CDR1 as MNHEY and CDR2 as SVGAGI. The CDR3 protein is CASSYTVRGGRTEAFF. The CDR3 bases are TGTGCCAGCAGTTACACGGTCAGGGGGGGTCGGACTGAAGCTTTCTTT.

The chain carries TRBV5-3 and TRBJ1-6; 8 bases are shared with TRBD1. TRBV5-3 is known as an ORF, though its function is uncertain. The V and J ends lost 5 bases and 6 bases, in that order; junction bases with no gene match: 10. The CDR3 has 16 residues. The CDR3 loop reads CARSERRDRRNSPLHF. CDR3 nucleotides: TGTGCCAGAAGTGAACGCCGGGACAGGCGTAATTCACCCCTCCACTTT.

The J gene is TRBJ2-7, the V gene TRBV7-8; tentative D call: TRBD1 (5 bases). The CDR3 has 14 residues. The V gene lost 5 bases and the J gene lost 4 bases, with 15 bases spanning the gap. CDR1 is SGHVS, CDR2 FQNEAQ, per germline. For the CDR3, the DNA is TGTGCCAGCAGCATCTCAGGGTCGGCGTACGAGCAGTACTTC. As protein: CASSISGSAYEQYF. The entire variable domain, with the rest obtained from reference TRBV7-8 and TRBJ2-7, is as follows: GAGVSQSPRYKVAKRGQDVALRCDPISGHVSLFWYQQALGQGPEFLTYFQNEAQLDKSGLPSDRFFAERPEGSVSTLKIQRTQQEDSAVYLCASSISGSAYEQYFGPGTRLTVT.

The genes are TRBV5-4 and TRBJ1-6; 10 nucleotides line up with TRBD1. The CDR3 has 17 amino acids. Looked up from germline, CDR1 is SGHNT and CDR2 is YYREEE (reference sequence). The J segment lost 0 bases and the V segment lost 3 bases, leaving 3 bases of the junction unmatched. CDR3 bases: TGTGCCAGCAGCTCGACAGGGGGCTTCTCCTATAATTCACCCCTCCACTTT. Translation: CASSSTGGFSYNSPLHF.

V and J are TRBV7-9 and TRBJ1-4, with D tentatively TRBD1 (5 bases). Germline V gives CDR1 SEHNR, CDR2 FQNEAQ (reference sequence). The CDR3 consists of 18 residues. The V and J ends lost 5 bases and 2 bases respectively, with 21 bases between them. CDR3 amino acids: CASSGTEALELTNEKLFF. The CDR3, as DNA: TGTGCCAGCAGCGGGACGGAGGCTTTGGAACTGACTAATGAAAAACTGTTTTTT.

The J gene is TRBJ1-1, the V gene TRBV6-5; D unclear. This CDR3 comprises 14 residues. V dropped 1 base and J dropped 1 base, with 7 bases sitting between them. Germline lookup yields CDR1 MNHEY and CDR2 SVGAGI. The CDR3 here is CASSYYGENTEAFF. In DNA form, the CDR3 reads TGTGCCAGCAGTTACTATGGCGAGAACACTGAAGCTTTCTTT.

This clone is a singleton in its sample. The V call is TRBV4-3, the J call TRBJ2-2; D unresolved. The germline V and J ends were trimmed by 0 bases and 5 bases, with 19 bases remaining between them. The CDR3 is 18 amino acids. Germline CDR1 reads LGHNA; CDR2 reads YSLEER. The CDR3 DNA reads as TGCGCCAGCAGCCAAGATGCGGAAACATTCGGCGGAACCGGGGAGCTGTTTTTT. It translates to CASSQDAETFGGTGELFF.

The gene calls are TRBV2 and TRBJ1-2; D is uncertain. This CDR3 is built from 11 residues. V was cut by 5 bases and J by 4 bases, with 5 bases left in between. Germline V gene lookup returns CDR1 SNHLY and CDR2 FYNNEI. The CDR3 protein is CASSYAYGYTF. The DNA of the CDR3 is TGTGCCAGCAGTTATGCCTATGGCTACACCTTC.

The chain has TRBV7-9 and TRBJ2-7; 7 nucleotides align to TRBD1. Germline CDR1 and CDR2: SEHNR and FQNEAQ (reference sequence). V was pared by 1 base and J by 5 bases, with 8 bases of the junction left unmatched. CDR3 length: 15 residues. The chain's CDR3 is CASSLDKTGSHEQYF. The CDR3 DNA follows: TGTGCCAGCAGCTTAGACAAGACAGGGAGCCACGAGCAGTACTTC.

The V gene is TRBV15, the J gene TRBJ1-5; 8 bases agree with TRBD1. Germline V gene sequence: CDR1 LNHNV, CDR2 YYDKDF (reference sequence). CDR3 length: 15 residues. Trimming took 1 base from V and 6 from J; bases not matched to a gene: 5. This CDR3 reads CATSRGQGARQPQHF. CDR3 coding DNA: TGTGCCACCAGCAGAGGGCAGGGGGCTCGTCAGCCCCAGCATTTT.

The chain has TRBV19 and TRBJ2-7; a possible D gene is TRBD1 (5 bases). V was cut by 5 bases and J by 0 bases, with 8 bases left in between. The CDR3 has 13 residues. Germline V gene data show CDR1 as LNHDA and CDR2 as SQIVND (reference sequence). CDR3 region: CASSPDSSYEQYF. CDR3 nucleotides: TGTGCCAGTAGTCCTGACAGCTCCTACGAGCAGTACTTC.

This clone has only one observation. The gene calls are TRBV5-8 and TRBJ2-3; tentatively, D is TRBD2 (5 bases). V lost 5 bases and J lost 3, with 16 bases in between. Germline loops: CDR1 SGHTS, CDR2 YDEGEE. This CDR3 spans 15 amino acids. The CDR3 DNA reads TGTGCCAGCAGTTGGGGAGCGATCACGACAGATACGCAGTATTTT. This codes for CASSWGAITTDTQYF.

V usage is TRBV18 and J usage is TRBJ2-1; possibly TRBD1 for D (6 bases). Looked up from germline, CDR1 is KGHSH and CDR2 is LQKENI. The length of the CDR3 is 15 residues. V gave up 5 bases and J gave up 6 bases, with 17 bases separating them. CDR3 DNA: TGTGCCAGCTCAGCCAACAGGGTAGGGGTCAATGAGCAGTTCTTC. Amino acid sequence: CASSANRVGVNEQFF. Together with reference TRBV18 and TRBJ2-1, the CDR3 gives the full variable domain: NAGVMQNPRHLVRRRGQEARLRCSPMKGHSHVYWYRQLPEEGLKFMVYLQKENIIDESGMPKERFSAEFPKEGPSILRIQQVVRGDSAAYFCASSANRVGVNEQFFGPGTRLTVL.

V and J are TRBV18 and TRBJ2-7; TRBD1 aligns across 9 bases. Trimming cost V 4 bases and J 1 base; bases outside gene matches: 5. CDR3 length: 15 amino acids. Germline-derived CDR1 and CDR2 are KGHSH and LQKENI. The CDR3 DNA follows: TGTGCCAGCTCACTAACCGGGACAGGGTCCTACGAGCAGTACTTC. Encoded protein: CASSLTGTGSYEQYF.